Listed below are T cell receptor beta chains from one sample, sequenced in a study of Ad26.COV2.S vaccination and SARS-CoV-2 variants. Libraries were prepared by immunoSEQ multiplex PCR; TCRdb keeps only in-frame clonotypes and omits some of them. The data contain fewer than 600,000 clones, nearly 90% of them singletons. Sequences were derived from peripheral blood, sampled in a trial of Ad26.COV2.S vaccine versus placebo. The source of these receptors is a person aged 18 to 65 who received the Ad26.COV2.S COVID-19 vaccine or a placebo. Each CDR3 is given with its conserved first and last residue. The D gene is left open where the match is weak.

V gene	D gene	J gene	CDR3 DNA	CDR3 protein
TRBV7-8	-	TRBJ1-5	TGTGCCAGCAGCTTAGTCAGGGCTCAGCCCCAGCATTTT	CASSLVRAQPQHF
TRBV10-3	TRBD1	TRBJ1-1	TGTGCCATCAGTGAGGGAGGACAGGGCCAAGAAGCTTTCTTT	CAISEGGQGQEAFF
TRBV5-6	TRBD1	TRBJ1-6	TGTGCCAGCAGCTCCGTTTCGGGACAGAGGTATTCACCCCTCCACTTT	CASSSVSGQRYSPLHF
TRBV24-1	-	TRBJ2-5	TGTGCCACCAGTGATCTCAACCAGGAGAAACAAGAGACCCAGTACTTC	CATSDLNQEKQETQYF
TRBV2	TRBD1	TRBJ2-7	TGTGCCAGCAGTGAAGCGACAGGGGAAGCCTACGAGCAGTACTTC	CASSEATGEAYEQYF
TRBV2	-	TRBJ2-7	TGTGCCAGCAGGACTATCCACGAGCAGTACTTC	CASRTIHEQYF
TRBV5-1	-	TRBJ2-5	TGCGCCAGTGTTAGGGAAGAGACCCAGTACTTC	CASVREETQYF
TRBV5-6	-	TRBJ1-4	TGTGCCAGCAGGCCACGGGGGACAACTAATGAAAAACTGTTTTTT	CASRPRGTTNEKLFF
TRBV6-1	TRBD1	TRBJ1-1	TGTGCCAGCAGTGAGTTCAGGGGGCGCATAGCTTTCTTT	CASSEFRGRIAFF
TRBV19	TRBD1	TRBJ1-4	TGTGCCAGTAGTATAGGCCGGGGGACAGCAAATGAAAAACTGTTTTTT	CASSIGRGTANEKLFF
TRBV29-1	-	TRBJ1-2	TGCAGCGTTGCCGGGCCCGCGTGGGGCTACACCTTC	CSVAGPAWGYTF
TRBV15	-	TRBJ2-3	TGTGCCACCAGCCCGACAGGAAGCACAGATACGCAGTATTTT	CATSPTGSTDTQYF
TRBV6-5	-	TRBJ1-2	TGTGCCAGCAGTTACCTCCTCGAGGGGGGCTCTGGCTACACCTTC	CASSYLLEGGSGYTF